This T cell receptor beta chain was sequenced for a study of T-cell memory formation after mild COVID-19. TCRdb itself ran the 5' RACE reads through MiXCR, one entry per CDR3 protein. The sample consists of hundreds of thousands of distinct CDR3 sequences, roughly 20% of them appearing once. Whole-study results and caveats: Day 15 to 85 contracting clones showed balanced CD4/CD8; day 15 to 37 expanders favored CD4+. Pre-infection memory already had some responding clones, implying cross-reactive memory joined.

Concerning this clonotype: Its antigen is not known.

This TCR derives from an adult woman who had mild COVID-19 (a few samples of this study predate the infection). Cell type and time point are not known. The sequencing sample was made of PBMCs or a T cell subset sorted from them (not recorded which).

This chain's CDR3 is CSARDRQAMTPLHF. The CDR3 DNA sequence: TGCAGTGCTAGAGATCGACAGGCAATGACACCCCTCCACTTT. The V call is TRBV20-1, the J call TRBJ1-6; a weak D match, TRBD1 (6 bases). CDR3 length: 14 amino acids. With 0 bases removed from V and 11 bases from J, the gap between germline ends came to 14 bases. CDR1 and CDR2 (germline): DFQATT, SNEGSKA (reference sequence).